One sample yielded the 28 T cell receptor beta chains listed below, sequenced in a study of blood T cell repertoires in COVID-19. TCRdb keeps only in-frame clones here, not all; method: immunoSEQ multiplex PCR. The sample has around 150,000 clones; roughly 80% are singletons. Source material: PBMCs or T cells enriched from blood (not recorded which). Source of these receptors: a woman between 55 and 75 years old who had recovered from COVID-19.

The chain uses TRBV27 and TRBJ2-1; possible D gene TRBD2, 7 bases. Trimming removed 6 bases from V and 8 bases from J, with 20 bases in between. CDR3 length: 15 amino acids. Germline V gene data show CDR1 as MNHEY and CDR2 as SMNVEV (reference sequence). The CDR3 loop reads CASRPLEGGGDEQFF. CDR3 bases: TGTGCCAGCAGGCCCCTAGAGGGGGGGGGCGATGAGCAGTTCTTC.

The chain is built from TRBV13 and TRBJ2-1; 9 positions agree with TRBD2. The CDR3 length is 16 residues. Germline lookup yields CDR1 PRHDT and CDR2 FYEKMQ (reference sequence). With 3 bases clipped from V and 4 bases from J, the junction kept 7 bases outside the gene matches. CDR3 sequence (DNA): TGTGCCAGCAGCTTCCCAAGCGGGGGGCATTACAATGAGCAGTTCTTC. Its protein product is CASSFPSGGHYNEQFF.

The chain combines TRBV10-2 with TRBJ2-1; 9 bases map to TRBD2. The CDR3 loop spans 14 amino acids. Germline lookup yields CDR1 WSHSY and CDR2 SAAADI. The junction had 3 bases not matched to a gene; V was cut back by 2 bases and J by 7 bases. The CDR3 coding sequence is TGCGCCAGCAGTGAGGCGGGGGGGCTTAATGAGCAGTTCTTC. As protein: CASSEAGGLNEQFF.

The CDR3 sequence: CASSQRRVGQPQHF. Written as DNA, the CDR3 is TGCGCCAGCAGCCAAAGGAGGGTTGGTCAGCCCCAGCATTTT. The gene calls are TRBV4-1 and TRBJ1-5, with no clear D. Trimming took 2 bases from V and 6 from J, leaving 11 bases between them. This CDR3 region has 14 residues. Germline V gene data show CDR1 as MGHRA and CDR2 as YSYEKL.

The chain combines TRBV5-1 with TRBJ2-7; 7 bases agree with TRBD1. This CDR3 region has 14 residues. CDR1 is SGHRS, CDR2 YFSETQ, per germline. Unmatched junction bases numbered 5, after V lost 3 bases and J lost 2 bases. CDR3 bases: TGCGCCAGCAGCTACTCAGGGACAGCCTACGAGCAGTACTTC. As protein: CASSYSGTAYEQYF.

V usage is TRBV19 and J usage is TRBJ1-1, with D unclear. CDR3 length: 15 residues. V gave up 5 bases and J gave up 0 bases, with 13 bases separating them. Germline V gene data show CDR1 as LNHDA and CDR2 as SQIVND (reference sequence). This CDR3 is CASSPQVVMNTEAFF. The CDR3, as DNA: TGTGCCAGTAGTCCCCAGGTTGTGATGAACACTGAAGCTTTCTTT. The variable domain in full, with the rest retrieved from reference TRBV19 and TRBJ1-1, is DGGITQSPKYLFRKEGQNVTLSCEQNLNHDAMYWYRQDPGQGLRLIYYSQIVNDFQKGDIAEGYSVSREKKESFPLTVTSAQKNPTAFYLCASSPQVVMNTEAFFGQGTRLTVV.

As for this clone: The sample has other DNA sequences that encode this CDR3 too. CDR3 sequence (DNA): TGTGCCAGCAGCTTGACAGTGAACACTGAAGCTTTCTTT. Its translation: CASSLTVNTEAFF. The V and J genes are TRBV14 and TRBJ1-1, with a weak D call TRBD1 (5 bases). Germline assignment: CDR1 SGHDN and CDR2 FVKESK. The ends were cut back, 5 bases at V and 0 bases at J, with 7 bases in the middle. This CDR3 is built from 13 residues. Complete variable domain (other parts from reference TRBV14 and TRBJ1-1): EAGVTQFPSHSVIEKGQTVTLRCDPISGHDNLYWYRRVMGKEIKFLLHFVKESKQDESGMPNNRFLAERTGGTYSTLKVQPAELEDSGVYFCASSLTVNTEAFFGQGTRLTVV.

This clone was seen more than once but under ten times. This chain uses TRBV15 with TRBJ2-5; D gene ambiguous. V was pared by 5 bases and J by 1 base, with 14 bases between. Germline V gene lookup returns CDR1 LNHNV and CDR2 YYDKDF (reference sequence). This CDR3 region has 15 residues. CDR3 DNA sequence: TGTGCCACCAGCCTGATGGGCAATCTCCAAGAGACCCAGTACTTC. Protein product: CATSLMGNLQETQYF.

As concerns this clone: Other nucleotide sequences in the sample specify the same CDR3. The chain carries TRBV5-1 and TRBJ1-2, with TRBD1 identical over 7 bases. Germline CDR1 and CDR2: SGHRS and YFSETQ. V gave up 0 bases and J gave up 4 bases; unmatched junction bases: 3. This CDR3 region has 14 residues. The CDR3 DNA is TGCGCCAGCAGCTTGGAGGGGGCAGGCTATGGCTACACCTTC. Its protein product is CASSLEGAGYGYTF.

The CDR3 region is CASSSSNRETEAFF. CDR3 DNA sequence: TGTGCCAGCAGCTCCTCTAACAGGGAGACTGAAGCTTTCTTT. The chain recombines TRBV21-1 with TRBJ1-1; the table's D call TRBD1 went unverified against the DNA. TRBV21-1 is shown as a pseudogene. The CDR3 is 14 amino acids.

The chain links TRBV9 to TRBJ2-3; the match to TRBD2 covers 10 bases. Germline CDR1 SGDLS, CDR2 YYNGEE. J lost 1 base, V lost 5 bases, and 1 base had no gene match. This CDR3 is 14 amino acids long. The CDR3 is CASRAGGGTDTQYF. In nucleotides, the CDR3 is TGTGCCAGCAGAGCGGGGGGGGGCACAGATACGCAGTATTTT.

The chain has TRBV11-2 and TRBJ1-1; 7 bases fit TRBD1. The germline gives CDR1 SGHAT, CDR2 FQNNGV. V dropped 2 bases and J dropped 7; count of bases not matched to a gene: 4. This CDR3 spans 13 amino acids. DNA of the CDR3: TGTGCCAGCAGCTTAAGGGGGCAGGGTGAAGCTTTCTTT. This sequence encodes CASSLRGQGEAFF. The full variable domain, completed using reference TRBV11-2 and TRBJ1-1, is EAGVAQSPRYKIIEKRQSVAFWCNPISGHATLYWYQQILGQGPKLLIQFQNNGVVDDSQLPKDRFSAERLKGVDSTLKIQPAKLEDSAVYLCASSLRGQGEAFFGQGTRLTVV.

The V and J genes are TRBV18 and TRBJ2-7; no firm D call. V gave up 2 bases and J gave up 2 bases, with 4 bases separating them. The CDR3 contains 12 residues. The germline V gene encodes CDR1 KGHSH and CDR2 LQKENI. CDR3 nucleotide sequence: TGTGCCAGCTCACCAGACACCTACGAGCAGTACTTC. Translation gives CASSPDTYEQYF. Based on the CDR3 plus reference TRBV18 and TRBJ2-7, the full variable domain is NAGVMQNPRHLVRRRGQEARLRCSPMKGHSHVYWYRQLPEEGLKFMVYLQKENIIDESGMPKERFSAEFPKEGPSILRIQQVVRGDSAAYFCASSPDTYEQYFGPGTRLTVT.

On this clone: Other DNA sequences from this sample encode an identical CDR3 as well. This chain links TRBV19 with TRBJ2-3, with D maybe TRBD1 (6 bases). CDR3 length equals 12 residues. CDR1 and CDR2 (germline): LNHDA, SQIVND (reference sequence). V was cut by 3 bases and J by 6 bases, with 7 bases left in between. CDR3 DNA: TGTGCCAGTAGTATTGGGGGCGATACGCAGTATTTT. This translates into CASSIGGDTQYF.

This rearrangement joins TRBV29-1 to TRBJ2-2, with 7 bases aligning to TRBD2. CDR3 size: 15 residues. Trimming cost V 4 bases and J 3 bases; bases outside gene matches: 8. Germline assignment: CDR1 SQVTM and CDR2 ANQGSEA. The CDR3 DNA follows: TGCAGCGTTGGAAGTTCGGGAGGAGACACCGGGGAGCTGTTTTTT. Translation: CSVGSSGGDTGELFF.

The chain uses TRBV2 and TRBJ1-5; D ambiguous. V lost 8 bases to trimming and J lost 9 bases, with 14 bases between them. Germline CDR1 and CDR2: SNHLY and FYNNEI. This CDR3 spans 12 amino acids. CDR3 protein: CASQAALSPQHF. The CDR3 bases are TGTGCCAGCCAGGCAGCCCTATCGCCCCAGCATTTT.

The chain employs TRBV29-1 and TRBJ2-7; TRBD1 is a possible D gene (6 bases). The V end was cut by 4 bases, the J end by 2 bases, with 18 bases between. The CDR3 sequence is 15 residues long. Germline CDR1 is SQVTM and CDR2 is ANQGSEA. The CDR3 sequence: CSVGTGTRRPYEQYF. Written as DNA, the CDR3 is TGCAGCGTTGGTACCGGGACACGGAGGCCCTACGAGCAGTACTTC.

V and J are TRBV24-1 and TRBJ1-1; the match to TRBD1 covers 7 bases. CDR1 KGHDR and CDR2 SFDVKD come from the germline V gene. Trimming cost V 7 bases and J 2 bases; bases outside gene matches: 9. This CDR3 has 15 residues. The CDR3 here is CATRSLGQANTEAFF. The CDR3, as DNA: TGTGCCACCAGATCCTTAGGACAGGCAAACACTGAAGCTTTCTTT.

V gene TRBV6-1 combines with J gene TRBJ2-7, with D perhaps TRBD1 (5 bases). Trimming took off 1 base at V and 4 bases at J, with 17 bases between the two ends. There are 16 residues in the CDR3. The germline CDR1 and CDR2 sequences are MNHNS and SASEGT. The CDR3 DNA reads as TGTGCCAGCAGTGAAGAGGGGCGCAAAATGAGTTACGAGCAGTACTTC. It yields the protein CASSEEGRKMSYEQYF.

The gene calls are TRBV12-5 and TRBJ1-1; TRBD1 might be the D (6 bases). The CDR3 consists of 16 residues. V was cut by 1 base and J by 1 base, with 13 bases left in between. Germline CDR1 and CDR2: LGHNT and FRNRAP. The CDR3 here is CASGLGPAGENTEAFF. CDR3 in DNA: TGTGCTAGTGGTTTGGGACCAGCAGGGGAGAACACTGAAGCTTTCTTT.

This chain joins TRBV3-1 (or the pseudogene TRBV3-2) and TRBJ2-7, with no clear D. Germline V gives CDR1 LGHDT, CDR2 YNNKEL (reference sequence). The CDR3 has 13 amino acids. V shed 0 bases and J shed 7 bases, with 10 bases lying between them. The CDR3 coding sequence is TGTGCCAGCAGCCAAGACCTCAGAGCGGAGCAGTACTTC. Translation: CASSQDLRAEQYF.

To note about this clone: One end of the junction fails to match germline, which may point to a read error. The chain links TRBV5-7 to TRBJ1-2, with TRBD1 as a possible D gene (5 bases). TRBV5-7 is classed as an ORF, of uncertain function. The CDR3 spans 13 residues. For the CDR3, the DNA is TGTGCCAGCAGTTTGGGGCTGATCTATGGCTACACCTTC. Translation gives CASSLGLIYGYTF.

This chain joins TRBV29-1 and TRBJ1-4; D not resolved. Trimming shortened V by 3 bases and J by 3 bases, and 8 bases separated the two germline ends. Germline lookup yields CDR1 SQVTM and CDR2 ANQGSEA. The CDR3 spans 13 residues. CDR3 protein: CSVEVQSNEKLFF. CDR3 in DNA: TGCAGCGTTGAGGTTCAGTCTAATGAAAAACTGTTTTTT.

The rearrangement joins TRBV2 to TRBJ2-3, with TRBD2 identical over 8 bases. J gave up 4 bases and V 5 bases, and 5 bases lay outside the gene matches. This CDR3 is 14 amino acids long. Germline CDR1 reads SNHLY; CDR2 reads FYNNEI. For the CDR3, the DNA is TGTGCCAGCAGTCTCGCGGGGGGCCCAGATACGCAGTATTTT. It translates to CASSLAGGPDTQYF.

The chain couples TRBV29-1 to TRBJ1-4, with TRBD1 matching over 8 bases. Germline V lookup: CDR1 SQVTM, CDR2 ANQGSEA. V was clipped by 7 bases and J by 7 bases; unmatched bases: 8. This CDR3 has 13 amino acids. CDR3 in DNA: TGCAGCGCAAAGACAGGGGTGGGTGAAAAACTGTTTTTT. It yields the protein CSAKTGVGEKLFF.

The table lists this clone with a count of one. The chain combines TRBV10-1 with TRBJ2-5, with TRBD1 as a possible D gene (6 bases). The CDR3 loop spans 13 amino acids. V was cut by 2 bases and J by 5 bases, with 9 bases left in between. Per the germline V gene, CDR1 is WNHNN and CDR2 is SYGVQD (reference sequence). The DNA of the CDR3 is TGCGCCAGCAGTGAGCCAGGGGAGGAGACCCAGTACTTC. It translates to CASSEPGEETQYF.

The gene calls are TRBV19 and TRBJ2-3, with D possibly matching TRBD2 (6 bases). The germline V gene encodes CDR1 LNHDA and CDR2 SQIVND (reference sequence). This CDR3 has 14 amino acids. The V and J ends lost 7 bases and 0 bases respectively, with 11 bases between them. CDR3 nucleotides: TGTGCCAGTAAGGGCGGGGCTAGCACAGATACGCAGTATTTT. Translated, it gives CASKGGASTDTQYF.

This chain links TRBV4-1 with TRBJ1-2; weak D call: TRBD1 (5 bases). This CDR3 comprises 15 residues. Germline loops: CDR1 MGHRA, CDR2 YSYEKL. Trimming cost V 4 bases and J 0 bases, with 12 bases left between them. The CDR3 here is CASSRLAGANYGYTF. The CDR3 DNA reads TGCGCCAGCAGCCGGCTGGCGGGGGCTAACTATGGCTACACCTTC.